This TCR beta chain was retrieved from a study of T cells after yellow fever vaccination. In making TCR cDNA, 5'RACE template switching added a universal primer site and UMIs to it. Each CDR3 protein is one row after TCRdb ran MiXCR on the 5' RACE reads. The repertoire holds roughly 340,000 distinct CDR3 sequences, with over 8% as singletons. V gave up 1 base and J gave up 4 bases, with 14 bases separating them. This CDR3 contains 16 residues. Germline CDR1 is SGHKS and CDR2 is YYEKEE (reference sequence). As for this clonotype: Its specificity is unknown.

Study results and caveats: Booster sampling recovered most clones from primary vaccination (under 97% CD4, approximately 90% CD8).

This sample comprised PBMCs, obtained on the day of the first yellow fever vaccination. This sequence was found in a man in his late teens or twenties who received the YFV17D yellow fever vaccine. The chain recombines TRBV5-5 with TRBJ2-2; tentatively, D is TRBD2 (6 bases). For the CDR3, the DNA is TGTGCCAGCAGCTTGTATATTGGAGGGATCACCGGGGAGCTGTTTTTT. Encoded protein: CASSLYIGGITGELFF.